This TCR beta chain was sequenced during a study of cytomegalovirus exposure and HLA in healthy donors. The ends lost 6 bases at V and 4 bases at J; junction bases unmatched: 3. There are 15 residues in the CDR3. Germline CDR1 reads MDHEN; CDR2 reads SYDVKM. The PCR ran on 60 Vbeta and 13 Jbeta primers. The data were produced by immunoSEQ multiplex PCR, yet TCRdb's version contains in-frame clones alone and is incomplete. The table lists 120,000 or so clones, about three quarters of them singletons, with around 5.8% in the top ten. This receptor was taken from a woman aged 40 to 49 in good health and CMV-seronegative. The rearrangement uses TRBV28 and TRBJ2-5; 15 bases line up with TRBD2. Material for sequencing was PBMCs. The CDR3 region has the DNA TGTGCCAGCAGGGGGGGACTAGCGGGAGGAGAGACCCAGTACTTC. Translated: CASRGGLAGGETQYF.